Given below is one T cell receptor beta chain in context. Its matching antigen is unknown. This record belongs to a study of early T cells in non-severe SARS-CoV-2 infection. Study-wide results and caveats: Database matching using VDJdb favored anti-spike CD8 responses, with private and CD4 specificities left missing.

Unique molecular identifiers were affixed to single, distinct cDNA molecules. Each CDR3 protein is one row after TCRdb ran MiXCR on the 5' RACE reads. The table lists 65,000 to 85,000 distinct CDR3 sequences, under 14% of them singletons. Sequencing input: whole blood. This clonotype was obtained from an adult who was a healthcare worker with PCR-confirmed SARS-CoV-2 infection or an uninfected control (not recorded which).

CDR3 residues: CASSLRALQWSETQYF. CDR3 sequence (DNA): TGTGCCAGCAGTCTTAGGGCCCTGCAGTGGTCGGAGACCCAGTACTTC. The chain joins TRBV6-5 to TRBJ2-5; no clear D. The CDR3 is 16 amino acids. Germline lookup yields CDR1 MNHEY and CDR2 SVGAGI. V lost 5 bases and J 5 bases, leaving 21 bases between the germline ends.